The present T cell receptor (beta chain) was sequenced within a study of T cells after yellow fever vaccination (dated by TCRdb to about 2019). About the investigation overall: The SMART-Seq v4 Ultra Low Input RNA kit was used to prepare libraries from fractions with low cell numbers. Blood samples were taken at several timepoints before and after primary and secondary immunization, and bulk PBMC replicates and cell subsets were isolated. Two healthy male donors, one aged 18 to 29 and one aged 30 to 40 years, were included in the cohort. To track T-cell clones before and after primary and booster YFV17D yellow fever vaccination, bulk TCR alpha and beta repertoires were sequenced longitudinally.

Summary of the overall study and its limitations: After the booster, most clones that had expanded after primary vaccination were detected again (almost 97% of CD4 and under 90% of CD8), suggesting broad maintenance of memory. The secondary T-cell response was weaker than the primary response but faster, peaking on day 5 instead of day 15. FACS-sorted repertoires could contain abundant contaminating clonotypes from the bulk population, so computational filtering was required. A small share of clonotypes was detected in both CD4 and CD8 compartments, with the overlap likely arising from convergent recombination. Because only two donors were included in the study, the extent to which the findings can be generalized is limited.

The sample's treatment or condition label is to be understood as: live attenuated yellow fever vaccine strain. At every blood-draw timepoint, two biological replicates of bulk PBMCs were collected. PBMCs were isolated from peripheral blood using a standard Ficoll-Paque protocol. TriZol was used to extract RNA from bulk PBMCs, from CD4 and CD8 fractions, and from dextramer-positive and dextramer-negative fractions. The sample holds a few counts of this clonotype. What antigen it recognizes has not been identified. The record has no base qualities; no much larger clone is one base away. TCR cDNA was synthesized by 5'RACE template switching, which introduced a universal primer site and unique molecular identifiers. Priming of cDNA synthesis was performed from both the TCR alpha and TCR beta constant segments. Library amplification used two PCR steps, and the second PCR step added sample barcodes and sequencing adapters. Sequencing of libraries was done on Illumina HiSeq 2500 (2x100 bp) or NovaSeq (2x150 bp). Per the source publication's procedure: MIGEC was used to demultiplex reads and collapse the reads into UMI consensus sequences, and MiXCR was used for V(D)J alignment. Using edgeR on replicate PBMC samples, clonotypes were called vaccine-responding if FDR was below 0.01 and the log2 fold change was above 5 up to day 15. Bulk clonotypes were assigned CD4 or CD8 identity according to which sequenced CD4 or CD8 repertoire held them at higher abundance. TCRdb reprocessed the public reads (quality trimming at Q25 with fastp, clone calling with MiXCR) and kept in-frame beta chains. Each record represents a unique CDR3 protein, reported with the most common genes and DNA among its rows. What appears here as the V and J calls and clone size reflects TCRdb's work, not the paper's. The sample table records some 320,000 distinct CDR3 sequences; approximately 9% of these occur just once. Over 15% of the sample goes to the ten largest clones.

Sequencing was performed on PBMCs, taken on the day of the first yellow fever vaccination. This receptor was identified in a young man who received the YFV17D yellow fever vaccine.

At the DNA level, the sequence is TGTGCCAGCAGCCGCCTCCTCTCAGGGGTGGAGGGCTACACCTTC. This sequence encodes CASSRLLSGVEGYTF. The chain uses TRBV7-9 and TRBJ1-2; the D segment could be TRBD1, given 6 matching bases. The junction shows trimming of 5 bases on V and 8 bases on J, plus 21 bases between the germline ends. CDR1 SEHNR and CDR2 FQNEAQ were looked up in the germline V gene (reference sequence). The CDR3, cysteine through phenylalanine, is 15 amino acids long. The CDR3 DNA has 45 bases and is translated from base 1.